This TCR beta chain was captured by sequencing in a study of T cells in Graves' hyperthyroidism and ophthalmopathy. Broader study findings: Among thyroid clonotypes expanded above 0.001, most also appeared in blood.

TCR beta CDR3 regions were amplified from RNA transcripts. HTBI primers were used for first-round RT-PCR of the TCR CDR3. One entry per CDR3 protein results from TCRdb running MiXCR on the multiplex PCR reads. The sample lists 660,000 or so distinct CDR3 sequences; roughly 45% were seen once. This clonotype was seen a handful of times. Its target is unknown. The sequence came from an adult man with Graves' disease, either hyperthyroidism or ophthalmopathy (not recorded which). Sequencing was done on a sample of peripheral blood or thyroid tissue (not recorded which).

This chain's CDR3 is CASSWEADPNYGYTF. CDR3 DNA sequence: TGTGCCAGCAGCTGGGAGGCAGACCCTAACTATGGCTACACCTTC. The chain recombines TRBV7-9 with TRBJ1-2; unclear D gene. The ends were cut back, 4 bases at V and 0 bases at J, with 12 bases in the middle. Germline CDR1 reads SEHNR; CDR2 reads FQNEAQ (reference sequence). This CDR3 comprises 15 residues.